Listed below are T cell receptor beta chains from one sample, sequenced in a study of blood T cell repertoires in COVID-19. Clones were sequenced by immunoSEQ multiplex PCR, and TCRdb holds only the in-frame ones, with some missing. The sample carries under 300,000 clones, roughly 90% recorded once. What was sequenced was PBMCs or T cells enriched from blood (not recorded which). The receptors stem from a woman aged 45-60 years who had recovered from COVID-19. Both conserved end residues are part of each CDR3. A D gene is named only where the DNA matches it firmly. Only some rows state a clone size, as once, few, many or a class for expanded clones.

abundance: .; d_gene: TRBD2; j_gene: TRBJ2-2; v_gene: TRBV4-1; CDR3nt: TGCGCCAGCAGCCAAGTTTGGAGAGCGGGAGGGCCCACCGGGGAGCTGTTTTTT; CDR3aa: CASSQVWRAGGPTGELFF
abundance: few; d_gene: .; j_gene: TRBJ2-7; v_gene: TRBV4-3; CDR3nt: TGCGCCAGCAGCCAAGATGAGCGAGTCTACGAGCAGTACTTC; CDR3aa: CASSQDERVYEQYF
abundance: once; d_gene: .; j_gene: TRBJ2-7; v_gene: TRBV28; CDR3nt: TGTGCCACCGTACCCCCCCAGGGCTTGGGGCAGTACTTC; CDR3aa: CATVPPQGLGQYF
abundance: .; d_gene: TRBD1; j_gene: TRBJ1-2; v_gene: TRBV4-2; CDR3nt: TGTGCCAGCAGCCAAGATATGACAGGGTATGGCTACACCTTC; CDR3aa: CASSQDMTGYGYTF
abundance: .; d_gene: TRBD2; j_gene: TRBJ2-1; v_gene: TRBV5-1; CDR3nt: TGCGCCAGCAGCTTGATGGGACTAGCGGGAGTCATCAATGAGCAGTTCTTC; CDR3aa: CASSLMGLAGVINEQFF
abundance: once; d_gene: TRBD2; j_gene: TRBJ2-1; v_gene: TRBV5-1; CDR3nt: TGCGCCAGCAAACCCTCACTAGCGGGAGCCCGTGGTGAGCAGTTCTTC; CDR3aa: CASKPSLAGARGEQFF
abundance: .; d_gene: .; j_gene: TRBJ2-1; v_gene: TRBV19; CDR3nt: TGTGCCAGTAGTTCGATAGCCCAGAGGACAGAGCAGTTCTTC; CDR3aa: CASSSIAQRTEQFF
abundance: .; d_gene: .; j_gene: TRBJ2-7; v_gene: TRBV30; CDR3nt: TGTGCCTGGACTAAACAGGGCTCTAGCTCCTACGAGCAGTACTTC; CDR3aa: CAWTKQGSSSYEQYF
abundance: .; d_gene: TRBD1; j_gene: TRBJ2-1; v_gene: TRBV28; CDR3nt: TGTGCCAGCAGTCCGTGGACAGGGGAAAATGAGCAGTTCTTC; CDR3aa: CASSPWTGENEQFF
abundance: .; d_gene: .; j_gene: TRBJ2-3; v_gene: TRBV9; CDR3nt: TGTGCCAGCAGCGGAGGACAGTTCCACACAGATACGCAGTATTTT; CDR3aa: CASSGGQFHTDTQYF
abundance: once; d_gene: TRBD2; j_gene: TRBJ2-7; v_gene: TRBV3-1/TRBV3-2; CDR3nt: TGTGCCAGCAGCTTTTTAGCGGGAGACCACGAGCAGTACTTC; CDR3aa: CASSFLAGDHEQYF
abundance: .; d_gene: .; j_gene: TRBJ1-4; v_gene: TRBV29-1; CDR3nt: TGCAGCGTTGAAGATGAAGCGTTCACAGGCGAACTGTTTTTT; CDR3aa: CSVEDEAFTGELFF
abundance: once; d_gene: .; j_gene: TRBJ1-5; v_gene: TRBV23-1; CDR3nt: TGCGCCAGCTCACCAGGCTGTCAGCCCCAGCATTTT; CDR3aa: CASSPGCQPQHF
abundance: .; d_gene: .; j_gene: TRBJ1-3; v_gene: TRBV9; CDR3nt: TGTGCCAGCAGCGTAGGGGCCGGGGGGGTCTCTGGAAACACCATATATTTT; CDR3aa: CASSVGAGGVSGNTIYF
abundance: .; d_gene: TRBD1; j_gene: TRBJ1-1; v_gene: TRBV28; CDR3nt: TGTGCCAGCAGTTTACCGGGACAGGGGGCCTCTGAAGCTTTCTTT; CDR3aa: CASSLPGQGASEAFF
abundance: .; d_gene: TRBD2; j_gene: TRBJ2-5; v_gene: TRBV6-2/TRBV6-3; CDR3nt: TGTGCCAGCAGTTTACTAGCGGGAGGGGCGGAGACCCAGTACTTC; CDR3aa: CASSLLAGGAETQYF
abundance: once; d_gene: .; j_gene: TRBJ2-5; v_gene: TRBV18; CDR3nt: TGTGCCAGCTCACCGCTCCGGGAAGAGACCCAGTACTTC; CDR3aa: CASSPLREETQYF
abundance: few; d_gene: TRBD1; j_gene: TRBJ2-3; v_gene: TRBV28; CDR3nt: TGTGCCAGCAGTTTAGGGTGGGAGGACAGGGGGACAGATACGCAGTATTTT; CDR3aa: CASSLGWEDRGTDTQYF
abundance: .; d_gene: TRBD1; j_gene: TRBJ2-6; v_gene: TRBV10-3; CDR3nt: TGTGCCATCAGTGTGGGACAGGGGGAGAGCTCTGGGGCCAACGTCCTGACTTTC; CDR3aa: CAISVGQGESSGANVLTF
abundance: .; d_gene: .; j_gene: TRBJ2-7; v_gene: TRBV5-1; CDR3nt: TGCGCCAGCAGCACGGGACATGGGAGTCTACGTGGAGAGCAGTACTTC; CDR3aa: CASSTGHGSLRGEQYF
abundance: .; d_gene: .; j_gene: TRBJ2-7; v_gene: TRBV10-2; CDR3nt: TGCGCCAGCAGTGAAAAGAGATTAAGCTCCTACGAGCAGTACTTC; CDR3aa: CASSEKRLSSYEQYF
abundance: .; d_gene: TRBD1; j_gene: TRBJ1-3; v_gene: TRBV28; CDR3nt: TGTGCCAGCAGTTTAAGGACAGGGTATGGAAACACCATATATTTT; CDR3aa: CASSLRTGYGNTIYF